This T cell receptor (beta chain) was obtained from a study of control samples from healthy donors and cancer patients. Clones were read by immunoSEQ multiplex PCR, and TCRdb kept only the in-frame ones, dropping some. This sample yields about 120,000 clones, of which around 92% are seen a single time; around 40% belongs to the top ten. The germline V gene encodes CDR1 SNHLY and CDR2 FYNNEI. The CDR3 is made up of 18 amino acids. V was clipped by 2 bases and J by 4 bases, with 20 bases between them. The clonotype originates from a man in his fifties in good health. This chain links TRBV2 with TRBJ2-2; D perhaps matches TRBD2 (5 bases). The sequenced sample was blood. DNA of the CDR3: TGTGCCAGCAGTGAAAATCCCCACACCGGGATCCTCACCGGGGAGCTGTTTTTT. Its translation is CASSENPHTGILTGELFF. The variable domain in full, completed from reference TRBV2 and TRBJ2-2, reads EPEVTQTPSHQVTQMGQEVILRCVPISNHLYFYWYRQILGQKVEFLVSFYNNEISEKSEIFDDQFSVERPDGSNFTLKIRSTKLEDSAMYFCASSENPHTGILTGELFFGEGSRLTVL.